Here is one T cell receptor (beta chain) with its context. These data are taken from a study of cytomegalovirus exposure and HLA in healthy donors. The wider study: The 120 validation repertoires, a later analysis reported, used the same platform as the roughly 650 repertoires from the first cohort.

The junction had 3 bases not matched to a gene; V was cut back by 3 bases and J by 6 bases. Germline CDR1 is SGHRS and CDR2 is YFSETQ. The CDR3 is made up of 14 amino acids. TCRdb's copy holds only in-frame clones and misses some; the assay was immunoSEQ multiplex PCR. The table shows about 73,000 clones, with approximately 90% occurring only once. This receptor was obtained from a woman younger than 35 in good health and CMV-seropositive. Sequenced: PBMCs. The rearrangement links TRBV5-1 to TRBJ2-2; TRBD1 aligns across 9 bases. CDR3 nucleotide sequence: TGCGCCAGCAGCTGGAGACAGGGGGCCGGGGAGCTGTTTTTT. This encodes CASSWRQGAGELFF.